This TCR beta chain was observed in a study of shared clonotypes between healthy human individuals. There were only Caucasian adults among the donors, and all lived in Nashville, Tennessee. In the CD4+ fraction, cells were divided into CD45RA+ naive and CD45RA-negative memory subsets. In the authors' workflow: Filtering differed for immunoSEQ, which gave only junction sequences without quality scores. Clones were sequenced by immunoSEQ multiplex PCR, and TCRdb holds only the in-frame ones, with some missing. V and J calls and clone size are given by that table; D and trimming were obtained from the DNA. The sample has over 850,000 clones; around three quarters are singletons. Germline CDR1 reads SGHTA; CDR2 reads FQGNSA. This CDR3 is 16 amino acids long. Losses at the gene ends were 5 bases for V and 0 bases for J; bases not matched to a gene: 7.

The source is a man aged 18 to 29 in good health. Some clones in this sample may be carry-over from other donors' samples. This sequence joins TRBV7-2 and TRBJ1-3; 7 bases line up with TRBD1. The specimen was memory CD4+ T cells from PBMCs. Stated subset: CD45RA-negative fraction. The CDR3 loop reads CASSQARTGSGNTIYF. CDR3 nucleotide sequence: TGTGCCAGCAGCCAAGCCCGGACAGGCTCTGGAAACACCATATATTTT.